The source of this TCR beta chain is a study of blood T cell repertoires in COVID-19. Study-level background: Both acute and convalescent COVID-19 samples were obtained from the United States, Italy and Spain. PBMCs, B-cell-depleted T cells, or T cells were the source of the cDNA or gDNA that made up the material.

In the study's own analysis: Reference gene primer amplification gave estimated nucleated cell counts. Profiling relied on immunoSEQ multiplex PCR, and the TCRdb table lists in-frame clones only, not all of them. That table furnishes V, J and clone size, whereas the DNA furnished D and trimming. Among about 160,000 clones listed, 87% were seen once. Sequences were obtained from peripheral blood. The receptor was isolated from a woman aged 55 to 70 who had recovered from COVID-19.

The CDR3 DNA reads as TGTGCCAGCAGCATTGGACAGACAACTAATGAAAAACTGTTTTTT. This codes for CASSIGQTTNEKLFF. The chain uses TRBV5-4 and TRBJ1-4; the D gene is possibly TRBD1 (6 bases). The CDR3 extends over 15 amino acids. Germline V gene data show CDR1 as SGHNT and CDR2 as YYREEE (reference sequence). Trimming left V 4 bases short and J 0 bases short, with 10 bases between.